Listed here are 11 T cell receptor beta chains from one sample, sequenced in a study of tumor and adjacent non-tumor tissue in lung cancer. RNA was extracted from bulk tissue without any cell sorting. TCRbeta libraries were built with three rounds of nested PCR, modified from ARM-PCR. TCRdb re-called the multiplex PCR reads through MiXCR, storing one row per CDR3 protein. The table has roughly 200,000 distinct CDR3 sequences, 60% to 85% seen once; the top ten hold roughly a quarter. Specimen: lung tumor tissue. The receptors originated from a man aged 55 to 70 with non-small cell lung cancer.

For this clonotype: A junction boundary mismatches the germline segment, possibly from a read error. The chain carries TRBV12-3 or TRBV12-4 and TRBJ2-1; unclear D gene. The CDR3 sequence is 16 residues long. The CDR3 is CVSTSPDLLWHNEQFF. CDR3 in DNA: TGTGTCAGCACCTCCCCTGACTTACTTTGGCACAATGAGCAGTTCTTC.

With respect to this clonotype: A read error may account for a junction end that differs from germline. The rearrangement links TRBV6-5 to TRBJ2-7; perhaps TRBD2 as D (6 bases). The CDR3 sequence is 14 residues long. Germline assignment: CDR1 MNHEY and CDR2 SVGAGI. Written as DNA, the CDR3 is TGTTCCAGCAGTACCGGGGGTACCTCGTACGAGCAGTACTTC. Translation: CSSSTGGTSYEQYF.

A note on this clonotype: With a much larger clone just one base away, this may be a read error. The rearrangement joins TRBV6-5 to TRBJ1-6; 8 bases map to TRBD1. CDR1 is MNHEY and CDR2 is SVGAGI in the germline V gene. The CDR3 runs 15 residues. CDR3 region: CARSLTQGADSPLHF. In DNA, the CDR3 is TGTGCCAGAAGTTTAACCCAGGGGGCTGATTCACCCCTCCACTTT.

With regard to this clonotype: The junction and the germline gene differ at one end; a read error may be behind it. The V call is TRBV7-8, the J call TRBJ2-7; 10 nucleotides match TRBD2. The germline V gene has CDR1 SGHVS and CDR2 FQNEAQ. This CDR3 is built from 15 residues. The CDR3 reads CASSSASGRPPEQYF. Here the CDR3 DNA reads TGTGCCAGTAGCTCCGCTAGCGGGAGACCCCCCGAGCAGTACTTC.

Of note for this clonotype: A junction end diverges from the germline sequence, so it may reflect a read error. The V call is TRBV4-1, the J call TRBJ2-4; D is unclear. Germline V gene lookup returns CDR1 MGHRA and CDR2 YSYEKL. This CDR3 has 13 residues. The CDR3 region is CANSQDSNTVQYF. DNA for the CDR3: TGCGCCAACAGCCAAGATAGTAACACTGTTCAGTACTTC.

The sample holds many counts of this clonotype. This chain uses TRBV6-2 or TRBV6-3 with TRBJ1-5; D is possibly TRBD1 (5 bases). V lost 6 bases to trimming and J lost 7 bases, with 19 bases between them. The CDR3 loop spans 15 amino acids. Looked up from germline, CDR1 is MNHEY and CDR2 is SVGEGT. CDR3 in amino acids: CASSRRGRERQPQHF. For the CDR3, the DNA is TGTGCCAGCAGCCGCCGGGGCAGGGAGCGGCAGCCCCAGCATTTT.

In the case of this clonotype: A much larger clone differs by one base, so this may be a read error. The chain links TRBV12-3 or TRBV12-4 to TRBJ2-1; either TRBD1 or TRBD2 may fit D (5 bases each). Trimming cost V 3 bases and J 12 bases, with 12 bases left between them. The CDR3 loop spans 12 amino acids. This CDR3 reads CASSFMQGVQFF. Written as DNA, the CDR3 is TGTGCCAGCAGTTTCATGCAGGGAGTGCAGTTCTTC.

With regard to this clonotype: Mismatch with germline at one junction end may stem from a read error. This rearrangement joins TRBV11-3 to TRBJ2-1; TRBD2 matches 7 bases. This CDR3 has 16 residues. Per the germline V gene, CDR1 is SGHNT and CDR2 is YENEEA. CDR3: CARSFVGTGGREKQFF. The CDR3 DNA reads as TGTGCCAGGAGCTTTGTTGGGACTGGTGGGAGGGAGAAGCAGTTCTTC.

About this clonotype itself: At one end the junction does not follow the germline gene, possibly because of a read error. This chain joins TRBV6-6 and TRBJ2-2; 9 nucleotides line up with TRBD1. The CDR3 sequence is 15 residues long. The germline V gene encodes CDR1 MNHNY and CDR2 SVGAGI (reference sequence). CDR3 in DNA: TGTGGCAGCAGCTTAACGGGACAGGGCGAAGGGGAGCTGTTTTTT. This sequence encodes CGSSLTGQGEGELFF.

This clonotype was counted ten times or more. This chain uses TRBV20-1 with TRBJ1-4, with a possible D match to TRBD1 (6 bases). Looked up from germline, CDR1 is DFQATT and CDR2 is SNEGSKA (reference sequence). The CDR3 length is 14 residues. Trimming cost V 0 bases and J 4 bases, with 9 bases left between them. The CDR3 is CSAREGGLNEKLFF. In DNA, the CDR3 is TGCAGTGCTAGAGAGGGGGGCCTTAATGAAAAACTGTTTTTT.

The V call is TRBV6-5, the J call TRBJ1-2; 7 bases align to TRBD1. J gave up 2 bases and V 7 bases, and 10 bases lay outside the gene matches. The CDR3 sequence is 15 residues long. The germline gives CDR1 MNHEY, CDR2 SVGAGI. The CDR3 sequence: CASTLKGGGNYGYTF. The CDR3 DNA is TGTGCCAGCACCCTAAAAGGAGGGGGCAACTATGGCTACACCTTC.